This TCR beta chain is drawn from a study of response to subunit inactivated influenza vaccine. General study results and limits: Seasonal influenza vaccination, on each occasion, was suggested by the authors to recruit few new T cells.

CDR1 and CDR2 (germline): ENHRY, SYGVKD. V was pared by 2 bases and J by 1 base, with 7 bases of the junction left unmatched. CDR3 size: 19 residues. From the RT-PCR reads, TCRdb called clonotypes with MiXCR, one entry per CDR3 protein. Among 530,000 or so distinct CDR3 sequences, 12% to 15% were seen once, and the ten largest hold around 10%. With respect to this clonotype: The antigen is unknown.

This receptor was obtained from a man between 50 and 59 years old who received an inactivated influenza vaccine. Here the sequenced sample was PBMCs from blood, taken about 13 days after vaccination. J is TRBJ2-2 and V is TRBV10-3, with TRBD2 identical over 13 bases. The CDR3 protein is CAISEPPGLAGKNTGELFF. The CDR3 DNA is TGTGCCATCAGTGAGCCACCGGGACTAGCGGGGAAGAACACCGGGGAGCTGTTTTTT.